The subject of this entry is one T cell receptor (beta chain). The assay was immunoSEQ multiplex PCR, and TCRdb's table has in-frame clones only and misses some. The table has around 19,000 clones, approximately 88% seen once. The sample comes from a study of T cell clones after liver transplantation. Study details: Immunosuppression withdrawal was tried within 2 years after liver transplantation in this trial. Apart from a few HCV-positive recipients, transplants were for non-autoimmune, non-viral reasons.

The length of the CDR3 is 14 residues. V lost 4 bases to trimming and J lost 5 bases, with 15 bases between them. Germline V lookup: CDR1 SGDLS, CDR2 YYNGEE. The V call is TRBV9, the J call TRBJ1-1, with D tentatively TRBD1 (6 bases). Sequenced here: CD8+ T cells from blood, sampled before liver transplant. This receptor was identified in a human donor who received a liver transplant. This CDR3 is CASSLKQGGTEAFF. Written as DNA, the CDR3 is TGTGCCAGCAGCCTCAAACAGGGAGGGACTGAAGCTTTCTTT.